This T cell receptor (beta chain) stems from a study of cytomegalovirus exposure and HLA in healthy donors. The study, taken as a whole, reports: A link between a missense DCLRE1C variant and TCR beta V- and J-gene trimming emerged from a later analysis.

Researchers ran the PCR with 60 Vbeta and 13 Jbeta primers. TCRdb's copy holds only in-frame clones and misses some; the assay was immunoSEQ multiplex PCR. The sample yields 65,000 to 90,000 clones, roughly 78% seen once. Notes on this clone: Its target is unknown.

The clonotype comes from a man between 18 and 29 years old in good health and CMV-seronegative. The sequencing sample was made of PBMCs.

The CDR3 here is CASSDNPRSSWPQHF. The CDR3 region has the DNA TGTGCCAGCAGTGACAATCCACGGTCGTCGTGGCCCCAGCATTTT. The J gene is TRBJ1-5, the V gene TRBV9, with no clear D. Between the trimmed V and J ends, which lost 5 bases and 9 bases, there was a span of 21 bases. CDR3 size: 15 residues. The germline CDR1 and CDR2 sequences are SGDLS and YYNGEE. Full variable domain (rest looked up from reference TRBV9 and TRBJ1-5): DSGVTQTPKHLITATGQRVTLRCSPRSGDLSVYWYQQSLDQGLQFLIQYYNGEERAKGNILERFSAQQFPDLHSELNLSSLELGDSALYFCASSDNPRSSWPQHFGDGTRLSIL.